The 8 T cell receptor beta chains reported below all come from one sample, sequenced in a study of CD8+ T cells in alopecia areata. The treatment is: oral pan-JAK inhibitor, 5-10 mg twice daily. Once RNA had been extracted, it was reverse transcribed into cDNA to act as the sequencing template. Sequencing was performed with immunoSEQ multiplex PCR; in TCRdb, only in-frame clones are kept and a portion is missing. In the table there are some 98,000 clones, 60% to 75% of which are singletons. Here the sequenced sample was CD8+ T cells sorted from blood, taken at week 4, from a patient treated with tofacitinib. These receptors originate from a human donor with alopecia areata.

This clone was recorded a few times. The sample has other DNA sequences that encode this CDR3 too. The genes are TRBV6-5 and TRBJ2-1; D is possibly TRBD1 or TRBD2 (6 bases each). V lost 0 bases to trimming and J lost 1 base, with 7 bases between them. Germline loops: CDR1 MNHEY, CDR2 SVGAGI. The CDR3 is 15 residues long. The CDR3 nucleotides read TGTGCCAGCAGTTACTCAGGGGGGTCCTACAATGAGCAGTTCTTC. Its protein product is CASSYSGGSYNEQFF.

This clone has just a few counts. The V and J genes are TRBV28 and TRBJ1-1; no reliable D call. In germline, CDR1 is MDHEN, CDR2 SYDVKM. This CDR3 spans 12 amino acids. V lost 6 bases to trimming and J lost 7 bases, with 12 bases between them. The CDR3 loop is CASSEDGIEAFF. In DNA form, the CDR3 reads TGTGCCAGCAGCGAGGACGGGATTGAAGCTTTCTTT. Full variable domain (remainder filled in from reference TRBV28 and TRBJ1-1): DVKVTQSSRYLVKRTGEKVFLECVQDMDHENMFWYRQDPGLGLRLIYFSYDVKMKEKGDIPEGYSVSREKKERFSLILESASTNQTSMYLCASSEDGIEAFFGQGTRLTVV.

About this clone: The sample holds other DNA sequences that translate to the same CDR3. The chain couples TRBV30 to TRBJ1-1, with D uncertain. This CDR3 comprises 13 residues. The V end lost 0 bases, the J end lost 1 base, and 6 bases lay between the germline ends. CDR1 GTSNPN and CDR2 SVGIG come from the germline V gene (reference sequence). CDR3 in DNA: TGTGCCTGGAGTGTTCAAGGGAACACTGAAGCTTTCTTT. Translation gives CAWSVQGNTEAFF.

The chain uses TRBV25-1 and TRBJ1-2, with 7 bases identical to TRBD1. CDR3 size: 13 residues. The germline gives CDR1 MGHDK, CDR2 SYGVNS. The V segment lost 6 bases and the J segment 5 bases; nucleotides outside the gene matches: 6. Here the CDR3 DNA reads TGTGCCAGCAGCCATGGGACAGTTTATGGCTACACCTTC. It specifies CASSHGTVYGYTF.

For the CDR3, the DNA is TGTGCCTGGGAAACAGGCCTCTTCGGCGAGCAGTACTTC. Protein sequence: CAWETGLFGEQYF. The chain links TRBV30 to TRBJ2-7; D possibly corresponds to TRBD1 (5 bases). Trimming pared 5 bases from V and 6 bases from J, leaving 17 bases between. Per germline, CDR1 GTSNPN and CDR2 SVGIG (reference sequence). The CDR3 has 13 amino acids.

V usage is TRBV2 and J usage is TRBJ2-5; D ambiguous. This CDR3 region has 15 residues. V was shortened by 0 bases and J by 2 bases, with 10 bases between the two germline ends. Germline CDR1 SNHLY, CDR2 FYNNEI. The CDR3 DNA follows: TGTGCCAGCAGTGAAGCAACGGACGGACAAGAGACCCAGTACTTC. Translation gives CASSEATDGQETQYF.

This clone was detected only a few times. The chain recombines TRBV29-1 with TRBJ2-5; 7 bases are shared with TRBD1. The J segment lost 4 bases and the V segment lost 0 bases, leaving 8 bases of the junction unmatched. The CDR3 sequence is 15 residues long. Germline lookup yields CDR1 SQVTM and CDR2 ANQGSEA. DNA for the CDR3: TGCAGCGTTGAAGATGGCAGGGGGTTAGGAGAGACCCAGTACTTC. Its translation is CSVEDGRGLGETQYF. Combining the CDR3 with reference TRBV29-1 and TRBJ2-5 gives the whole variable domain SAVISQKPSRDICQRGTSLTIQCQVDSQVTMMFWYRQQPGQSLTLIATANQGSEATYESGFVIDKFPISRPNLTFSTLTVSNMSPEDSSIYLCSVEDGRGLGETQYFGPGTRLLVL.

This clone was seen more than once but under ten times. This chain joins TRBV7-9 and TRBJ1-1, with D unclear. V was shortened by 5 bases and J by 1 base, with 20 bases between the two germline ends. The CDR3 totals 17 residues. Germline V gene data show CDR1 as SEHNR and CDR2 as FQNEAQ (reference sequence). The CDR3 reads CASSLLRAGGGNTEAFF. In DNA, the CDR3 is TGTGCCAGCAGCCTTCTCCGCGCTGGAGGTGGGAACACTGAAGCTTTCTTT.